The 5 T cell receptor beta chains below come from one sample, sequenced in a study of cytomegalovirus exposure and HLA in healthy donors. In the PCR, 60 Vbeta and 13 Jbeta primers were used. Profiling relied on immunoSEQ multiplex PCR, and the TCRdb table lists in-frame clones only, not all of them. The sample has some 100,000 clones, about 68% seen once. Sequences were obtained from PBMCs. The receptors shown here come from a male donor in good health and CMV-seropositive.

V usage is TRBV7-2 and J usage is TRBJ2-1; TRBD2 matches 12 bases. The V gene end was trimmed by 5 bases and the J gene end by 9 bases; junction bases not matched to a gene: 5. The CDR3 runs to 14 residues. Germline-derived CDR1 and CDR2 are SGHTA and FQGNSA. The CDR3 DNA reads TGTGCCAGCAGCCGGACTAGCGGGGAGGGTGAGCAGTTCTTC. The encoded protein is CASSRTSGEGEQFF.

The V gene is TRBV2, the J gene TRBJ2-7, with a weak D call TRBD1 (6 bases). CDR1 is SNHLY, CDR2 FYNNEI, per germline. The CDR3 is made up of 14 amino acids. Trimming removed 5 bases from V and 0 bases from J, with 11 bases in between. In DNA, the CDR3 is TGTGCCAGCAGTCGAGACAGGCCCTCCTACGAGCAGTACTTC. Translation gives CASSRDRPSYEQYF.

CDR3 region: CASRVRTGGDTEAFF. DNA for the CDR3: TGTGCCAGCAGGGTTCGGACAGGGGGGGACACTGAAGCTTTCTTT. The chain links TRBV7-2 to TRBJ1-1; TRBD1 matches 10 bases. Germline V CDR1 and CDR2: SGHTA, FQGNSA. CDR3 length: 15 amino acids. With 6 bases clipped from V and 3 bases from J, the junction kept 7 bases outside the gene matches.

This clone was detected only once. The chain joins TRBV30 to TRBJ2-1; 7 positions match TRBD1. After removal of 2 bases from V and 0 bases from J, the junction contained 7 bases not matched to a gene. Germline V gene data show CDR1 as GTSNPN and CDR2 as SVGIG (reference sequence). The CDR3 has 16 residues. Here the CDR3 reads CAWSPQGLSSYNEQFF. CDR3 DNA: TGTGCCTGGAGTCCACAGGGGTTAAGCTCCTACAATGAGCAGTTCTTC.

The rearrangement uses TRBV30 and TRBJ2-7; 9 nucleotides align to TRBD1. CDR3 length equals 15 residues. Unmatched junction bases numbered 8, after V lost 3 bases and J lost 2 bases. Germline CDR1 reads GTSNPN; CDR2 reads SVGIG (reference sequence). CDR3 residues: CAWRVGRTGAYEQYF. CDR3 bases: TGTGCCTGGAGGGTCGGGAGGACAGGGGCCTACGAGCAGTACTTC.